Sequencing of this T cell receptor beta chain was carried out in a study of T cells in Graves' hyperthyroidism and ophthalmopathy. Study-wide background: Sampling of peripheral blood happened at initial diagnosis, prior to any treatment.

Template material for amplifying TCR beta CDR3 regions consisted of RNA transcripts. A set of HTBI primers served as the primers for a first-round RT-PCR of the TCR CDR3. TCRdb reprocessed the multiplex PCR reads via MiXCR and lists one record per CDR3 protein. The sample consists of roughly 510,000 distinct CDR3 sequences, roughly 20% of them appearing once. Study-level results: Ophthalmopathy could be told apart from stable hyperthyroidism with a 13 V-J model. Researchers found most expanded thyroid clonotypes above 0.001 in blood as well.

Graves' hyperthyroidism showing no ophthalmopathy progression within 18 months was considered stable. V lost 4 bases to trimming and J lost 5 bases, with 12 bases between them. Per the germline V gene, CDR1 is SGHNT and CDR2 is YYREEE (reference sequence). There are 13 residues in the CDR3. The sample holds many counts of this clonotype. The target antigen is unknown. V and J are TRBV5-4 and TRBJ2-5, with D maybe TRBD2 (5 bases). Sequencing input: blood. This TCR derives from a man younger than 35 with Graves' hyperthyroidism. The CDR3 loop is CASSLRGFETQYF. The DNA of the CDR3 is TGTGCCAGCAGCCTTAGAGGGTTTGAGACCCAGTACTTC.